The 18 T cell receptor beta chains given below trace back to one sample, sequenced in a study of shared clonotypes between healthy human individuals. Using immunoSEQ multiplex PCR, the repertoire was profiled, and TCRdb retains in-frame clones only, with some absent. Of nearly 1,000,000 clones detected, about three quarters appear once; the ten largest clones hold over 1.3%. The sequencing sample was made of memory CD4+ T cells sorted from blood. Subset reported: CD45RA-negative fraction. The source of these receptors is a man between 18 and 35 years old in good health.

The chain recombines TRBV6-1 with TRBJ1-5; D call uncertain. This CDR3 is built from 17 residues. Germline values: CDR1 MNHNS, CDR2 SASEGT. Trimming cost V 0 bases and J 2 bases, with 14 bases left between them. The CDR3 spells CASSEARGIYGNQPQHF. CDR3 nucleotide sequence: TGTGCCAGCAGTGAAGCGAGAGGGATCTATGGCAATCAGCCCCAGCATTTT.

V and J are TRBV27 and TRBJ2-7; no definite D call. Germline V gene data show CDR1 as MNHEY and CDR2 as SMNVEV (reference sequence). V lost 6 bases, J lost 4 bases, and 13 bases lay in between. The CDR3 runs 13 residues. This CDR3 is CASSPQDGYEQYF. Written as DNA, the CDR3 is TGTGCCAGCAGCCCCCAGGATGGGTACGAGCAGTACTTC.

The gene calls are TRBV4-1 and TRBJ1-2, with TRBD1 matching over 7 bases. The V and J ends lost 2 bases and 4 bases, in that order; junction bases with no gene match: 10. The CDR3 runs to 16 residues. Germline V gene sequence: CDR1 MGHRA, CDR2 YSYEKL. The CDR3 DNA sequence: TGCGCCAGCAGCCAACCCCGGGACAGAGAAGGCTATGGCTACACCTTC. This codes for CASSQPRDREGYGYTF.

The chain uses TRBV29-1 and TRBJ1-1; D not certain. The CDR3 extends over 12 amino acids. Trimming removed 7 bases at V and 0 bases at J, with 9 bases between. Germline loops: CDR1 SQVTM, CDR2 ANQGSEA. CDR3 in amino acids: CSGHRLNTEAFF. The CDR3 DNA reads TGCAGCGGGCACAGATTGAACACTGAAGCTTTCTTT. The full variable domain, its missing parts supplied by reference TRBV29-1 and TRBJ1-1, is SAVISQKPSRDICQRGTSLTIQCQVDSQVTMMFWYRQQPGQSLTLIATANQGSEATYESGFVIDKFPISRPNLTFSTLTVSNMSPEDSSIYLCSGHRLNTEAFFGQGTRLTVV.

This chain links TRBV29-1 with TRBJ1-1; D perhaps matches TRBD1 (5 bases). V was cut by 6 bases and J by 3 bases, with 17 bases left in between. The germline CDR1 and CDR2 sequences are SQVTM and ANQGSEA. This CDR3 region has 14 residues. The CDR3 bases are TGCAGCGTCCCAACGGGACCCCTGGACACTGAAGCTTTCTTT. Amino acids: CSVPTGPLDTEAFF.

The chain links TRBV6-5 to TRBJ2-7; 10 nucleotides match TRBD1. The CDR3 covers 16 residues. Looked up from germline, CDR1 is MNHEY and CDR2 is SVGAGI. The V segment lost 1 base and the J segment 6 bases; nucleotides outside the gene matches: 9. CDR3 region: CASSYFPGQGISEQYF. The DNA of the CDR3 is TGTGCCAGCAGTTACTTTCCGGGACAGGGGATAAGCGAGCAGTACTTC.

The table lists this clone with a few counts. This CDR3 is CAWSSGFTEAFF. The DNA for the CDR3 is TGTGCCTGGAGTTCAGGATTTACTGAAGCTTTCTTT. The chain carries TRBV30 and TRBJ1-1; D gene unclear. V was clipped by 2 bases and J by 5 bases, with 9 bases between them. The CDR3 sequence is 12 residues long. Germline assignment: CDR1 GTSNPN and CDR2 SVGIG (reference sequence).

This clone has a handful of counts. The CDR3 DNA follows: TGTGCCAGTAGTACCTCAGGGACAGCCAGCTCCTACGAGCAGTACTTC. Translated, it gives CASSTSGTASSYEQYF. This sequence joins TRBV19 and TRBJ2-7; TRBD1 matches 7 bases. This CDR3 is 16 amino acids long. V dropped 4 bases and J dropped 0; count of bases not matched to a gene: 9. Germline assignment: CDR1 LNHDA and CDR2 SQIVND (reference sequence).

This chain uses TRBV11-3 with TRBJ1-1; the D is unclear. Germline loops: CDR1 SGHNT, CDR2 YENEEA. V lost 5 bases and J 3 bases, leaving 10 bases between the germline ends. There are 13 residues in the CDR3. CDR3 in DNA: TGTGCCAGCAGCATCCGATCGTACACTGAAGCTTTCTTT. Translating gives CASSIRSYTEAFF.

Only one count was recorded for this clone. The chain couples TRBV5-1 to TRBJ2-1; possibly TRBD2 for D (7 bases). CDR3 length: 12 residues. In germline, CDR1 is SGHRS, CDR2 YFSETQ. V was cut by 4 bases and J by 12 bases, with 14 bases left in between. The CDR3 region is CASSLGGQVQFF. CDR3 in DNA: TGCGCCAGCAGCCTGGGGGGGCAGGTGCAGTTCTTC.

The CDR3: CAISEDQNQPQHF. CDR3 sequence (DNA): TGTGCCATCAGTGAAGATCAGAATCAGCCCCAGCATTTT. V usage is TRBV10-3 and J usage is TRBJ1-5; no reliable D call. The CDR3 covers 13 residues. Germline CDR1 reads ENHRY; CDR2 reads SYGVKD. Trimming removed 3 bases from V and 4 bases from J, with 7 bases in between.

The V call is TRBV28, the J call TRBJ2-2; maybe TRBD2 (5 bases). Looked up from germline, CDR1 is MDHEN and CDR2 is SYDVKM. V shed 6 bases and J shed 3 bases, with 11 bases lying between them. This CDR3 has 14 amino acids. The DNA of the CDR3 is TGTGCCAGCAGCTCCGGGATGGACACCGGGGAGCTGTTTTTT. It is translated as CASSSGMDTGELFF.

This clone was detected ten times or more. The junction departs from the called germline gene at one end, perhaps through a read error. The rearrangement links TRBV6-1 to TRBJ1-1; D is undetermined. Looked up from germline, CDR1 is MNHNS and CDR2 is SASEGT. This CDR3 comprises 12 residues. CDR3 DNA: TGTGCCAGCAGGGAAGGGTGGACTGAAGCTTTCTTT. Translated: CASREGWTEAFF.

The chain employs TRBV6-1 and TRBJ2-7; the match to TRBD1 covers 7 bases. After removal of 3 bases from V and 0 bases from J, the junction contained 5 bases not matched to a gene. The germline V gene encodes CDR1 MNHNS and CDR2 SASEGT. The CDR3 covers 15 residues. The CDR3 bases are TGTGCCAGCAGTGACAGGGGGAGTATCTCCTACGAGCAGTACTTC. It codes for CASSDRGSISYEQYF.

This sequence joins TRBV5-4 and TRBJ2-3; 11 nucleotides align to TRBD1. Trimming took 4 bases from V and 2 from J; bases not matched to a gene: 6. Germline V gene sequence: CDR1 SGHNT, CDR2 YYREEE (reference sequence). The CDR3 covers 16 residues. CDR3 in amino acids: CASSQDRGPSTDTQYF. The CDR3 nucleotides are TGTGCCAGCAGCCAGGACAGGGGGCCTTCCACAGATACGCAGTATTTT.

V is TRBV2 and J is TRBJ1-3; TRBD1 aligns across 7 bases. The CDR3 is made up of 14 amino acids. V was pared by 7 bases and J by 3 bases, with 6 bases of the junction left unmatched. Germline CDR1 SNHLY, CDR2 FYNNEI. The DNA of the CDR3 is TGTGCCAGCACGGGACAGCTAGGTGGAAACACCATATATTTT. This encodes CASTGQLGGNTIYF.

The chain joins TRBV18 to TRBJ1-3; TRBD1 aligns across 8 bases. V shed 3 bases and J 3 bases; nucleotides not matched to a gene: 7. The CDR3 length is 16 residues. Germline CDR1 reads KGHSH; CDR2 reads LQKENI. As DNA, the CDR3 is TGTGCCAGCTCACCCCTGGAAGACAGGGGTGGAAACACCATATATTTT. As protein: CASSPLEDRGGNTIYF.

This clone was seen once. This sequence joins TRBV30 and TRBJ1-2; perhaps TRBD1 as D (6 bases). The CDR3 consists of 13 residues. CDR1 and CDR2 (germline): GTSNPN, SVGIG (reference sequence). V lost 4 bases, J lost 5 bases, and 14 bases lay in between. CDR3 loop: CAWTSSGDYGYTF. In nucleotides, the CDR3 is TGTGCCTGGACTTCGTCAGGGGATTATGGCTACACCTTC. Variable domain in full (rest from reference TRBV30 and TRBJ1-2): SQTIHQWPATLVQPVGSPLSLECTVEGTSNPNLYWYRQAAGRGLQLLFYSVGIGQISSEVPQNLSASRPQDRQFILSSKKLLLSDSGFYLCAWTSSGDYGYTFGSGTRLTVV.